The source of this T cell receptor beta chain is a study of cytomegalovirus exposure and HLA in healthy donors. Both 60 Vbeta primers and 13 Jbeta primers went into the PCR. The assay was immunoSEQ multiplex PCR, and TCRdb's table has in-frame clones only and misses some. The sample gives 95,000 or so clones, about 76% of which show up once; approximately 3.9% is in the top ten. The study, taken as a whole, reports: With DRB1 most and HLA-C fewest, TCR association rates differed between HLA loci in a later analysis. Whilst most TCR sequences proved rare, a subset of public TCRs occurred across many donors. Associated with cytomegalovirus, according to the listing, were 150 to 200 TCR beta chains.

This CDR3 has 12 amino acids. Trimming took 4 bases from V and 5 from J, leaving 12 bases between them. The germline gives CDR1 SQVTM, CDR2 ANQGSEA. As to this clone: No antigen is known for it.

The TCR originated in a woman in her 70s in good health and CMV-seropositive. The sequenced material came from PBMCs. The V and J genes are TRBV29-1 and TRBJ2-7, with D possibly matching TRBD2 (5 bases). The CDR3 here is CSVGRRRDEQYF. The CDR3, as DNA: TGCAGCGTTGGTAGGAGGCGTGACGAGCAGTACTTC.